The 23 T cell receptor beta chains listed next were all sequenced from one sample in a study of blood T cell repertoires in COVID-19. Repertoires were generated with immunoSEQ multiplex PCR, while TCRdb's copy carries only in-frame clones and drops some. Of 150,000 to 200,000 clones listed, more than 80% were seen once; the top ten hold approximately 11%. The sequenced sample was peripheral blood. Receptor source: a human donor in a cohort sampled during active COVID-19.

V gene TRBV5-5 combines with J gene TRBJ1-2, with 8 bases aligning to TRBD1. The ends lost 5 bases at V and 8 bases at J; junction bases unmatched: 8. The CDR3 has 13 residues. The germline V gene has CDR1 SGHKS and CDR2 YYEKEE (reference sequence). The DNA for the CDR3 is TGTGCCAGCAGGCAGGGGGCAGTGGAAGGCTACACCTTC. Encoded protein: CASRQGAVEGYTF.

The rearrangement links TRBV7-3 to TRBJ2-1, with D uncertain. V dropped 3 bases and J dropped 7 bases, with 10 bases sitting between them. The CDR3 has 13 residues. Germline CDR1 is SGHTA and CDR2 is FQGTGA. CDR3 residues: CASSFYSSNEQFF. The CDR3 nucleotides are TGTGCCAGCAGCTTCTACTCGTCAAATGAGCAGTTCTTC.

The CDR3 loop is CATLGQGNQPQHF. The CDR3 bases are TGTGCTACCCTGGGGCAGGGCAATCAGCCCCAGCATTTT. This rearrangement joins TRBV28 to TRBJ1-5, with a tentative D call TRBD1 (5 bases). Germline loops: CDR1 MDHEN, CDR2 SYDVKM. CDR3 length: 13 amino acids.

The CDR3 here is CASSLAGFRAGELFF. CDR3 nucleotides: TGTGCCAGCAGTCTAGCGGGGTTCAGGGCCGGGGAGCTGTTTTTT. The V call is TRBV6-5, the J call TRBJ2-2, with TRBD2 matching over 9 bases. The CDR3 has 15 residues. CDR1 is MNHEY, CDR2 SVGAGI, per germline. V lost 5 bases and J lost 6; bases outside the gene matches: 7.

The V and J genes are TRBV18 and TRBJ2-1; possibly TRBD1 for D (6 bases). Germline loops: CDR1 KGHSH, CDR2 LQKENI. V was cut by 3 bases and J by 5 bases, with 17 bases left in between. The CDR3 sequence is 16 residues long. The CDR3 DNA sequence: TGTGCCAGCTCACCGCTGCAGGGGTGGAAGAACAATGAGCAGTTCTTC. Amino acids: CASSPLQGWKNNEQFF.

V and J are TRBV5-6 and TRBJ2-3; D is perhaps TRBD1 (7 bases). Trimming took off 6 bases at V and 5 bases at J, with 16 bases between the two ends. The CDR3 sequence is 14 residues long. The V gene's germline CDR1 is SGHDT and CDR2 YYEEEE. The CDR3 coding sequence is TGTGCCAGCAACAGGGGCGGAGGGGGAGATACGCAGTATTTT. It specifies CASNRGGGGDTQYF.

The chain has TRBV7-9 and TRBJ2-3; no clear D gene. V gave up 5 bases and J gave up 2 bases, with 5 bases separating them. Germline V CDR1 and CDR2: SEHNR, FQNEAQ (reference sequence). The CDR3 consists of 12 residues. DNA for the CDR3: TGTGCCAGCAGCCCCCACACAGATACGCAGTATTTT. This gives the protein CASSPHTDTQYF.

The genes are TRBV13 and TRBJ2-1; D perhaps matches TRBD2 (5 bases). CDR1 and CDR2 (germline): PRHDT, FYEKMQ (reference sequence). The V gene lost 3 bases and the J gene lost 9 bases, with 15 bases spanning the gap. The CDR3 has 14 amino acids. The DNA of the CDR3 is TGTGCCAGCAGCTTGGGGAGATCGGGGTTTGAGCAGTTCTTC. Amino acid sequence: CASSLGRSGFEQFF.

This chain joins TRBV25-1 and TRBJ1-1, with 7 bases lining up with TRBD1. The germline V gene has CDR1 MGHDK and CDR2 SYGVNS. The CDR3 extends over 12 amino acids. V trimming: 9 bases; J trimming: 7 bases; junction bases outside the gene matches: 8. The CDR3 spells CARGDGTDEAFF. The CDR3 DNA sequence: TGTGCCAGGGGTGATGGGACAGATGAAGCTTTCTTT. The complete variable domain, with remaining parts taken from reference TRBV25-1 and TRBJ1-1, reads EADIYQTPRYLVIGTGKKITLECSQTMGHDKMYWYQQDPGMELHLIHYSYGVNSTEKGDLSSESTVSRIRTEHFPLTLESARPSHTSQYLCARGDGTDEAFFGQGTRLTVV.

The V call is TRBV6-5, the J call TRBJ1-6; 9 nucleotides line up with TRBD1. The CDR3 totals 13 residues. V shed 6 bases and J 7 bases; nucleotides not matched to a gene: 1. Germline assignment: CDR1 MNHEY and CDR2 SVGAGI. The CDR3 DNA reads TGTGCCAGCAGCGGACAGGGGAATTCACCCCTCCACTTT. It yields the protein CASSGQGNSPLHF.

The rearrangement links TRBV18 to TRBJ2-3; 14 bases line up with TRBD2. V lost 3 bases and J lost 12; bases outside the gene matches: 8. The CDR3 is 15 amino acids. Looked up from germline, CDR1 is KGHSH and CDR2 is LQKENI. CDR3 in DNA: TGTGCCAGCTCACCGGGACTAGCGGGGGACATACGACAGTATTTT. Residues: CASSPGLAGDIRQYF.

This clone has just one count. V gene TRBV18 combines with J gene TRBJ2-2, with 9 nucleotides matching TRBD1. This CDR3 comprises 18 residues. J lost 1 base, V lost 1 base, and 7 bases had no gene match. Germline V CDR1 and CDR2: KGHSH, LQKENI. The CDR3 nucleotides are TGTGCCAGCTCACCACATCCTCCGGGACAGGGGAACACCGGGGAGCTGTTTTTT. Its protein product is CASSPHPPGQGNTGELFF.

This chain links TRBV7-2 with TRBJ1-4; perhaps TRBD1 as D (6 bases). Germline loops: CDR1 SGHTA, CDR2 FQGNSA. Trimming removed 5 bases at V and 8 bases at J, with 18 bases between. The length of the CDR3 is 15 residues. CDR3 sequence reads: CASSQRGGRLEKLFF. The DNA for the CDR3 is TGTGCCAGCAGCCAGCGGGGGGGGCGCTTAGAAAAACTGTTTTTT.

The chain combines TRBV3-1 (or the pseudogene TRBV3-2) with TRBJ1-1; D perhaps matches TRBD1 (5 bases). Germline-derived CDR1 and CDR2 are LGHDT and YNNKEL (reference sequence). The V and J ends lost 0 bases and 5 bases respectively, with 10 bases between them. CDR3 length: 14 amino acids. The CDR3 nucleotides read TGTGCCAGCAGCCAAGAAGTGGGGGGGACTGAAGCTTTCTTT. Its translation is CASSQEVGGTEAFF.

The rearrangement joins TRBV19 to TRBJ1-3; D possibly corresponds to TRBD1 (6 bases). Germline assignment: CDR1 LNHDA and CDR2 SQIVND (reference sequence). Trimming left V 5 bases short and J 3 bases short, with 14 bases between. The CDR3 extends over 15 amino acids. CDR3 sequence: CASSRTGKGGNTIYF. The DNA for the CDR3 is TGTGCCAGTAGTCGTACAGGGAAAGGTGGAAACACCATATATTTT.

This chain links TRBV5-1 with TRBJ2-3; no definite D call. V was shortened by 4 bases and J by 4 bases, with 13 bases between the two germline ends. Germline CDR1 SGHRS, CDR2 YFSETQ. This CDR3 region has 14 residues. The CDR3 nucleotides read TGCGCCAGCAGCCCGACGGCCGAGGCAGATACGCAGTATTTT. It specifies CASSPTAEADTQYF.

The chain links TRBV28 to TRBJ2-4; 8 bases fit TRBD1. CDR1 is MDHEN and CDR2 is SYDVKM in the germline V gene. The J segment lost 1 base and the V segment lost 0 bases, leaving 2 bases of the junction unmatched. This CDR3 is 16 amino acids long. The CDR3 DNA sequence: TGTGCCAGCAGTTTATGGGGACAGGATGCCAAAAACATTCAGTACTTC. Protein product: CASSLWGQDAKNIQYF.

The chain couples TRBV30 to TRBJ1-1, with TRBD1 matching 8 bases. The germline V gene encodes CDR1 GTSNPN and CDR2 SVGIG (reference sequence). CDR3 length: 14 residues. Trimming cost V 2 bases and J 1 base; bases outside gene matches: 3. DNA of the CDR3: TGTGCCTGGAGTACTGGACAGGGGAACACTGAAGCTTTCTTT. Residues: CAWSTGQGNTEAFF.

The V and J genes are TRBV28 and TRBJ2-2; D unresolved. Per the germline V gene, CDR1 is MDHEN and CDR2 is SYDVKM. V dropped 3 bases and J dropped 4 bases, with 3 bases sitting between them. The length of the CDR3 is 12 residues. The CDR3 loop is CASSLATGELFF. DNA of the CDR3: TGTGCCAGCAGTTTGGCCACCGGGGAGCTGTTTTTT.

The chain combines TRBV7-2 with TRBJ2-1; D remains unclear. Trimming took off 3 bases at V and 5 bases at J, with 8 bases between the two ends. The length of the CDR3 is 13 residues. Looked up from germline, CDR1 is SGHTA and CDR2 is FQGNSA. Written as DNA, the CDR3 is TGTGCCAGCAGCTTCTCTAGAAACAATGAGCAGTTCTTC. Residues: CASSFSRNNEQFF.

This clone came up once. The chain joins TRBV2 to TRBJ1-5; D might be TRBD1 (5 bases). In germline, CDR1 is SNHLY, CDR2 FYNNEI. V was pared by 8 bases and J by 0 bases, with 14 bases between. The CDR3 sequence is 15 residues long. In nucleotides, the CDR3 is TGTGCCAGCGTACAGGCTACCAATAGCAATCAGCCCCAGCATTTT. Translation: CASVQATNSNQPQHF.

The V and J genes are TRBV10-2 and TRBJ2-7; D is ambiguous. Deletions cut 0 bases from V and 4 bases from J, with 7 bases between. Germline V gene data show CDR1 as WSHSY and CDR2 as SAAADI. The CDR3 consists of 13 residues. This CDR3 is CASSESQLYEQYF. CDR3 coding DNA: TGCGCCAGCAGTGAGTCACAACTATACGAGCAGTACTTC.

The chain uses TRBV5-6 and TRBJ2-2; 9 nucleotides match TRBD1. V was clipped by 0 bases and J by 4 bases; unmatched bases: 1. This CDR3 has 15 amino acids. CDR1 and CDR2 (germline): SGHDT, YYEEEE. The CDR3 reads CASSLDRGLTGELFF. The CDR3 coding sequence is TGTGCCAGCAGCTTGGACAGGGGGCTCACCGGGGAGCTGTTTTTT.